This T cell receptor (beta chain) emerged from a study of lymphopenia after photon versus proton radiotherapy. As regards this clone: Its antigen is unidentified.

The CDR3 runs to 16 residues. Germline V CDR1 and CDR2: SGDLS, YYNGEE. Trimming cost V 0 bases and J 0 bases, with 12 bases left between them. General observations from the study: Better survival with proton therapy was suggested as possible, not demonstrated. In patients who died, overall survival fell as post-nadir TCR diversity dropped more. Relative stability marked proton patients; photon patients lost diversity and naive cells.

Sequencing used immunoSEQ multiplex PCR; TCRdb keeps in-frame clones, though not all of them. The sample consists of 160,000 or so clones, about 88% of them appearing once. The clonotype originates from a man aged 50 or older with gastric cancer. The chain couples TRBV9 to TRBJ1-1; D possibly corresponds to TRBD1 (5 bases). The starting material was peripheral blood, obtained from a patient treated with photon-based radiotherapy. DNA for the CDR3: TGTGCCAGCAGCGTAGTAGGGGCCACCGTGAACACTGAAGCTTTCTTT. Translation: CASSVVGATVNTEAFF.